This paragraph reports one T cell receptor beta chain. The sample originates from a study of blood T cell repertoires in COVID-19. The wider study: Italy, Spain and the United States were the sources of the convalescent and acute COVID-19 samples. The analysed material was cDNA or gDNA that came from T cells, B-cell-depleted T cells, or PBMCs.

Methods used by the authors: Reference gene primer amplification gave nucleated cell count estimates. The protocol was immunoSEQ multiplex PCR, while the TCRdb copy is restricted to in-frame clones and leaves out a portion. That table supplies the V and J calls and clone size; D and trimming were determined from the DNA. Seen here are fewer than 70,000 clones, over 75% observed once, and the top ten hold 3.9%. The CDR3 extends over 13 amino acids. Looked up from germline, CDR1 is LGHNT and CDR2 is FRNRAP. V lost 5 bases, J lost 0 bases, and 7 bases lay in between. The rearrangement links TRBV12-5 to TRBJ1-1; D unresolved. The sample was peripheral blood. The source of this sequence is a human donor in a cohort sampled during active COVID-19. The CDR3: CASGLAVNTEAFF. The CDR3 DNA reads TGTGCTAGTGGTCTGGCAGTGAACACTGAAGCTTTCTTT.